One and the same sample provided the 28 T cell receptor beta chains below, sequenced in a study of glioma-infiltrating T cells. Using RNA template, CDR3s of TCR alpha and beta were amplified with iRepertoire arm-PCR. TCRdb re-analysed the multiplex PCR reads in MiXCR, keeping a single row per CDR3 protein. This table has roughly 120,000 distinct CDR3 sequences, about 23% appearing once. Material for sequencing was glioma tissue, nonneoplastic brain tissue, or PBMCs (not recorded which). The receptors shown here come from a human donor with low-grade glioma or glioblastoma, undergoing nonglioma brain surgery, or in good health (not recorded which).

In its sample, this clonotype was seen many times. This chain links TRBV2 with TRBJ1-2; D is ambiguous. CDR1 and CDR2 (germline): SNHLY, FYNNEI. This CDR3 has 14 amino acids. The V end was cut by 0 bases, the J end by 4 bases, with 9 bases between. The CDR3, as DNA: TGTGCCAGCAGTGAAGCGGCCCTCCTCTATGGCTACACCTTC. It is translated as CASSEAALLYGYTF.

The gene calls are TRBV5-4 and TRBJ2-7; TRBD1 might be the D (5 bases). The CDR3 runs to 13 residues. V shed 4 bases and J shed 6 bases, with 14 bases lying between them. Germline V CDR1 and CDR2: SGHNT, YYREEE (reference sequence). The CDR3 DNA reads as TGTGCCAGCAGCCTACAACTAACAGGCGAGCAGTACTTC. Residues: CASSLQLTGEQYF.

At least ten counts were recorded for this clonotype. The chain joins TRBV4-1 to TRBJ2-7; 10 nucleotides align to TRBD2. CDR1 is MGHRA and CDR2 is YSYEKL in the germline V gene. This CDR3 has 14 residues. Trimming took 2 bases from V and 5 from J; bases not matched to a gene: 3. In DNA form, the CDR3 reads TGCGCCAGCAGCCAACGGACTAGCGGTCACGAGCAGTACTTC. Its translation: CASSQRTSGHEQYF.

This clonotype appeared a few times. The DNA for the CDR3 is TGTGCCAGCAGCTTCGGTAGCGGGAGCGCAGATACGCAGTATTTT. Translation: CASSFGSGSADTQYF. The chain recombines TRBV7-3 with TRBJ2-3; 9 bases are a match to TRBD2. After removal of 3 bases from V and 4 bases from J, the junction contained 5 bases not matched to a gene. This CDR3 spans 15 amino acids. Germline loops: CDR1 SGHTA, CDR2 FQGTGA.

This clonotype was recorded at least ten times. J is TRBJ1-4 and V is TRBV10-3; 8 nucleotides agree with TRBD1. The germline V gene encodes CDR1 ENHRY and CDR2 SYGVKD. V was clipped by 6 bases and J by 7 bases; unmatched bases: 10. The CDR3 covers 15 residues. The CDR3, as DNA: TGTGCCATCAGCGACGGACAGGGTCGGCGTGAAAAACTGTTTTTT. This translates into CAISDGQGRREKLFF.

The rearrangement uses TRBV19 and TRBJ1-2; TRBD1 matches at 7 bases. The CDR3 has 16 residues. J gave up 8 bases and V 3 bases, and 15 bases lay outside the gene matches. Germline V gene lookup returns CDR1 LNHDA and CDR2 SQIVND (reference sequence). The CDR3 DNA sequence: TGTGCCAGTAGTATGGGGACAGCCTCCAGACCAGAAGGCTACACCTTC. Protein sequence: CASSMGTASRPEGYTF.

This clonotype showed up many times. This chain connects TRBV2 to TRBJ2-5; TRBD1 agrees at 7 bases. Unmatched junction bases numbered 8, after V lost 6 bases and J lost 4 bases. Looked up from germline, CDR1 is SNHLY and CDR2 is FYNNEI. This CDR3 is built from 14 residues. CDR3 in amino acids: CASSIQGTGETQYF. In DNA, the CDR3 is TGTGCCAGCAGCATACAGGGGACGGGAGAGACCCAGTACTTC.

This clonotype was counted at least ten times. This sequence joins TRBV4-1 and TRBJ2-1; TRBD1 aligns across 8 bases. Germline V CDR1 and CDR2: MGHRA, YSYEKL. The CDR3 is made up of 13 amino acids. V lost 5 bases, J lost 7 bases, and 4 bases stayed unmatched. CDR3 coding DNA: TGCGCCAGCAGCTTCGACAGGGGTAATGAGCAGTTCTTC. Protein product: CASSFDRGNEQFF.

This clonotype occurred a few times. V is TRBV29-1 and J is TRBJ2-5; D gene ambiguous. CDR3 length equals 11 residues. The V end was cut by 6 bases, the J end by 2 bases, with 7 bases between. Germline loops: CDR1 SQVTM, CDR2 ANQGSEA. In DNA, the CDR3 is TGCAGCGTAGGGATTCAAGAGACCCAGTACTTC. It encodes CSVGIQETQYF.

This clonotype was counted between two and nine times. The chain combines TRBV4-1 with TRBJ2-2, with D possibly TRBD1 on 5 matching bases. The germline CDR1 and CDR2 sequences are MGHRA and YSYEKL. The CDR3 loop spans 15 amino acids. V was cut by 0 bases and J by 6 bases, with 11 bases left in between. The chain's CDR3 is CASSQDLGAPGELFF. Here the CDR3 DNA reads TGCGCCAGCAGCCAAGATCTAGGGGCCCCCGGGGAGCTGTTTTTT.

This clonotype was observed at least ten times. This CDR3 is CASSTSSYEQYF. Here the CDR3 DNA reads TGTGCCAGCAGCACAAGCTCCTACGAGCAGTACTTC. The rearrangement joins TRBV19 to TRBJ2-7, with D unclear. Germline values: CDR1 LNHDA, CDR2 SQIVND (reference sequence). There are 12 residues in the CDR3. V was pared by 9 bases and J by 0 bases, with 9 bases between.

On this clonotype itself: A much more abundant neighbour one base away suggests this may be a read error. The chain links TRBV19 to TRBJ1-2; 9 bases match TRBD1. Germline V lookup: CDR1 LNHDA, CDR2 SQIVND (reference sequence). The CDR3 spans 16 residues. CDR3 nucleotides: TGTACCAGTAGTATTCGACAGCCGGGACAGGGAAGGGGCTACACCTTC. Its translation: CTSSIRQPGQGRGYTF.

This clonotype was observed at least ten times. This chain links TRBV7-2 with TRBJ2-5; the match to TRBD2 covers 9 bases. V dropped 5 bases and J dropped 2; count of bases not matched to a gene: 12. The CDR3 is made up of 17 amino acids. The germline gives CDR1 SGHTA, CDR2 FQGNSA. CDR3 sequence reads: CASSVRPSSGKQETQYF. The CDR3 DNA is TGTGCCAGCAGCGTAAGACCCTCTAGCGGGAAACAAGAGACCCAGTACTTC.

Many counts were recorded for this clonotype. J is TRBJ2-3 and V is TRBV19; 12 nucleotides align to TRBD2. This CDR3 contains 13 residues. Germline V gene sequence: CDR1 LNHDA, CDR2 SQIVND (reference sequence). The ends lost 6 bases at V and 5 bases at J; junction bases unmatched: 0. CDR3 amino acids: CASRGLAGDTQYF. The CDR3 DNA sequence: TGTGCCAGTAGGGGACTAGCGGGAGATACGCAGTATTTT.

In regard to this clonotype: A read error may explain this, as a much larger clone is one base away. The J gene is TRBJ2-7, the V gene TRBV27; TRBD2 matches 11 bases. The CDR3 length is 14 residues. Germline CDR1 reads MNHEY; CDR2 reads SMNVEV (reference sequence). CDR3 protein: CTSSPTSGTYEQYF. For the CDR3, the DNA is TGTACCAGCAGTCCGACTAGCGGGACGTACGAGCAGTACTTC.

The rearrangement joins TRBV7-9 to TRBJ2-1; D possibly uses TRBD1 or TRBD2 (6 bases each). The CDR3 has 14 residues. The V gene lost 1 base and the J gene lost 7 bases, with 11 bases spanning the gap. Looked up from germline, CDR1 is SEHNR and CDR2 is FQNEAQ (reference sequence). CDR3 region: CASSLVSGQNEQFF. DNA for the CDR3: TGTGCCAGCAGCTTAGTTAGCGGACAGAATGAGCAGTTCTTC.

Regarding this clonotype: A much bigger clone sits one base away, suggesting this may be a read error. The CDR3 nucleotides are TGTGCCACCAGTGAGGGAGTGCGCATGGGGACCAAGTACTTC. This gives the protein CATSEGVRMGTKYF. The gene calls are TRBV24-1 and TRBJ2-5; D tentatively reads TRBD1 or TRBD2 (5 bases each). The CDR3 spans 14 residues. Germline V CDR1 and CDR2: KGHDR, SFDVKD.

The chain combines TRBV18 with TRBJ2-5; D remains unclear. CDR3 length equals 14 residues. V was trimmed by 6 bases and J by 3 bases, leaving 14 bases between them. CDR1 is KGHSH and CDR2 is LQKENI in the germline V gene. Here the CDR3 DNA reads TGTGCCAGCTCGAAGGGCAGGATTAAAGAGACCCAGTACTTC. This codes for CASSKGRIKETQYF.

In the case of this clonotype: Since a much larger clone is just one base distant, this may be a read error. CDR3 sequence reads: CASSLRTSGRSSYNEQLF. The DNA for the CDR3 is TGTGCCAGCAGCTTACGGACTAGCGGTCGTAGCTCCTACAATGAGCAGCTCTTC. The chain uses TRBV7-2 and TRBJ2-1; 10 bases are shared with TRBD2. Per germline, CDR1 SGHTA and CDR2 FQGNSA. This CDR3 has 18 amino acids.

V gene TRBV30 combines with J gene TRBJ2-1; 7 bases align to TRBD2. CDR1 and CDR2 (germline): GTSNPN, SVGIG (reference sequence). There are 15 residues in the CDR3. The V and J ends lost 0 bases and 7 bases, in that order; junction bases with no gene match: 9. The CDR3, as DNA: TGTGCCTGGAGTGTTCTGGCGGGAGTTAATAATGAGCAGTTCTTC. It encodes CAWSVLAGVNNEQFF.

This clonotype appeared a few times. The genes are TRBV19 and TRBJ1-5; D might be TRBD1 (5 bases). The CDR3 contains 16 residues. CDR1 is LNHDA, CDR2 SQIVND, per germline (reference sequence). V gave up 1 base and J gave up 5 bases, with 15 bases separating them. CDR3 protein: CASSIVFGGFYQPQHF. The CDR3 DNA sequence: TGTGCCAGTAGTATAGTCTTTGGGGGATTCTATCAGCCCCAGCATTTT. The full variable domain, its missing parts supplied by reference TRBV19 and TRBJ1-5, is DGGITQSPKYLFRKEGQNVTLSCEQNLNHDAMYWYRQDPGQGLRLIYYSQIVNDFQKGDIAEGYSVSREKKESFPLTVTSAQKNPTAFYLCASSIVFGGFYQPQHFGDGTRLSIL.

The chain is built from TRBV4-2 and TRBJ2-5; the match to TRBD1 covers 7 bases. The CDR3 totals 16 residues. CDR1 and CDR2 (germline): LGHNA, YNFKEQ. V gave up 0 bases and J gave up 4 bases; unmatched junction bases: 8. The CDR3 DNA is TGTGCCAGCAGCCAAGATAGCCAGGGGGAAGGAGAGACCCAGTACTTC. Its protein is CASSQDSQGEGETQYF.

Only a few counts were recorded for this clonotype. This sequence may be a read error, since a much larger clone differs from it by one base. This chain joins TRBV4-3 and TRBJ1-1, with D hard to call. CDR1 is LGHNA, CDR2 YSLEER, per germline. V was clipped by 1 base and J by 3 bases, with 6 bases between them. The CDR3 consists of 13 residues. The CDR3 reads CASSQVYYTEAFF. The CDR3 nucleotides are TGCGCCAGCAGCCAAGTCTACTACACTGAAGCTTTCTTT.

The sample holds many counts of this clonotype. The chain combines TRBV4-1 with TRBJ2-3; D call uncertain. Germline V gene lookup returns CDR1 MGHRA and CDR2 YSYEKL. The CDR3 loop spans 14 amino acids. V was cut by 4 bases and J by 4 bases, with 12 bases left in between. The CDR3 spells CASSLPFLPDTQYF. CDR3 in DNA: TGCGCCAGCAGCCTCCCGTTTCTCCCAGATACGCAGTATTTT.

The J gene is TRBJ2-7, the V gene TRBV5-6; a weak D match, TRBD2 (6 bases). The CDR3 runs 11 residues. The germline gives CDR1 SGHDT, CDR2 YYEEEE. V was shortened by 5 bases and J by 4 bases, with 7 bases between the two germline ends. The DNA of the CDR3 is TGTGCCAGCAGTCGGGAGTACGAGCAGTACTTC. Translation gives CASSREYEQYF.

This chain's CDR3 is CASSQEDGAGGPRSDTQYF. DNA for the CDR3: TGCGCCAGCAGCCAAGAAGACGGCGCGGGAGGGCCCCGGTCAGATACGCAGTATTTT. The chain recombines TRBV4-1 with TRBJ2-3; 9 bases fit TRBD2. The CDR3 has 19 amino acids. V was clipped by 0 bases and J by 4 bases; unmatched bases: 14. Germline V gene lookup returns CDR1 MGHRA and CDR2 YSYEKL.

This clonotype was counted at least ten times. The chain recombines TRBV6-1 with TRBJ1-5; D may be TRBD1 (6 bases). The germline CDR1 and CDR2 sequences are MNHNS and SASEGT. The CDR3 contains 14 residues. V was trimmed by 8 bases and J by 3 bases, leaving 14 bases between them. The CDR3 loop is CASQGMVNNQPQHF. The CDR3 DNA follows: TGTGCCAGCCAGGGGATGGTTAACAATCAGCCCCAGCATTTT.

This clonotype occurred a few times. This chain joins TRBV6-4 and TRBJ1-1; TRBD1 aligns across 9 bases. Germline V gene data show CDR1 as MRHNA and CDR2 as SNTAGT. Trimming removed 6 bases from V and 1 base from J; junction bases left unmatched: 12. The CDR3 length is 17 residues. The CDR3: CASSLSPQDRGNTEAFF. The CDR3 DNA follows: TGTGCCAGCAGCCTAAGCCCCCAGGACAGGGGGAACACTGAAGCTTTCTTT.